Below, one T cell receptor beta chain is given with its context. The libraries of TRB cDNA were prepared using 5' RACE with UMI labels. TCRdb derives one entry per CDR3 protein from the 5' RACE reads, leaving out DNA. The sample table sets out 70,000 to 95,000 distinct CDR3 sequences. This specimen comes from a study of CXCR3-negative and CXCR3-positive naive CD8 T cells. CDR1 and CDR2 (germline): PRHDT, FYEKMQ (reference sequence). This CDR3 is 16 amino acids long. What was sequenced was naive CXCR3- CD8+ T cells from blood. Noted subset: CD45RO-CCR7+CD27+CD95- naive CD8+ T cells lacking CXCR3 (TNR3-). This rearrangement joins TRBV13 to TRBJ2-5; TCRdb gives TRBD2 as the D gene, but with no DNA this cannot be confirmed. The receptor comes from a human donor in good health. Some clones in this sample may be carry-over from other donors' samples. CDR3 loop: CASSRTSGGYQETQYF.